These 20 T cell receptor beta chains were sequenced from one sample in a study of blood T cell repertoires in COVID-19. The protocol was immunoSEQ multiplex PCR, while the TCRdb copy is restricted to in-frame clones and leaves out a portion. The table includes 55,000 to 70,000 clones, around nine tenths detected once. The sample consisted of peripheral blood. These receptors were collected from a woman between 65 and 79 years old with active COVID-19.

This clone was seen once. The chain recombines TRBV10-3 with TRBJ2-1, with D tentatively TRBD2 (7 bases). This CDR3 is 18 amino acids long. V lost 3 bases to trimming and J lost 2 bases, with 20 bases between them. Germline V gives CDR1 ENHRY, CDR2 SYGVKD. The CDR3 DNA sequence: TGTGCCATCAGTGATCGTCGGGGAGGGGGTATTGCCTACAATGAGCAGTTCTTC. It codes for CAISDRRGGGIAYNEQFF.

This clone has just one count. The chain couples TRBV18 to TRBJ1-4, with 9 positions matching TRBD1. The trim removed 5 bases at V and 5 bases at J, leaving 9 bases unmatched. Germline values: CDR1 KGHSH, CDR2 LQKENI. The CDR3 contains 16 residues. The CDR3 loop is CASSVSAGTGNEKLFF. CDR3 in DNA: TGTGCCAGCTCAGTCAGCGCCGGGACAGGGAATGAAAAACTGTTTTTT.

The gene calls are TRBV6-5 and TRBJ2-5; weak D call: TRBD2 (7 bases). Germline CDR1 and CDR2: MNHEY and SVGAGI. V was pared by 7 bases and J by 0 bases, with 15 bases between. The CDR3 spans 15 residues. In DNA form, the CDR3 reads TGTGCCAGCACCCAGGGAGGGGGGAACCAAGAGACCCAGTACTTC. This gives the protein CASTQGGGNQETQYF.

This clone is a singleton in its sample. CDR3 nucleotides: TGTGCCAGCAGCTTAGGACTAGCGGGAGTCGGGGACAATGAGCAGTTCTTC. The encoded protein is CASSLGLAGVGDNEQFF. The gene calls are TRBV7-3 and TRBJ2-1, with 13 bases matching TRBD2. Germline-derived CDR1 and CDR2 are SGHTA and FQGTGA. The CDR3 has 17 amino acids. V shed 2 bases and J 5 bases; nucleotides not matched to a gene: 6.

This sequence joins TRBV19 and TRBJ1-1; the D gene is possibly TRBD1 (5 bases). The CDR3 is made up of 13 amino acids. Germline V gene lookup returns CDR1 LNHDA and CDR2 SQIVND (reference sequence). Trimming shortened V by 7 bases and J by 0 bases, and 9 bases separated the two germline ends. CDR3 coding DNA: TGTGCCAGTACAGGGCAACTGAACACTGAAGCTTTCTTT. Its translation is CASTGQLNTEAFF.

CDR3 sequence (DNA): TGTGCCTGGAAGTACGGGACAGGGAACCAGCCCCAGCATTTT. It yields the protein CAWKYGTGNQPQHF. The gene calls are TRBV30 and TRBJ1-5, with TRBD1 matching 9 bases. V trimming: 4 bases; J trimming: 7 bases; junction bases outside the gene matches: 8. Germline V gene sequence: CDR1 GTSNPN, CDR2 SVGIG (reference sequence). This CDR3 contains 14 residues.

The chain recombines TRBV18 with TRBJ2-4, with TRBD1 identical over 9 bases. The CDR3 contains 15 residues. Germline V gene lookup returns CDR1 KGHSH and CDR2 LQKENI. With V trimmed by 6 bases and J by 4 bases, 7 bases remained unmatched. The chain's CDR3 is CASSLYRGLKNIQYF. Written as DNA, the CDR3 is TGTGCCAGCTCGCTGTACAGGGGGCTTAAAAACATTCAGTACTTC.

V is TRBV9 and J is TRBJ2-1; D may be TRBD1 (6 bases). With 3 bases removed from V and 4 bases from J, the gap between germline ends came to 11 bases. The V gene's germline CDR1 is SGDLS and CDR2 YYNGEE. CDR3 size: 14 residues. CDR3 nucleotides: TGTGCCAGCAGCGCGATAACAGGGTACAATGAGCAGTTCTTC. Translation: CASSAITGYNEQFF.

The rearrangement links TRBV3-1 (or the pseudogene TRBV3-2) to TRBJ2-3; no definite D call. The germline V gene encodes CDR1 LGHDT and CDR2 YNNKEL (reference sequence). Trimming stripped 7 bases from V and 3 bases from J, with 17 bases between. This CDR3 comprises 15 residues. The CDR3 loop is CASTPSIVRTDTQYF. CDR3 nucleotide sequence: TGTGCCAGCACCCCTTCTATCGTTCGAACAGATACGCAGTATTTT.

This chain connects TRBV13 to TRBJ1-3; D gene ambiguous. This CDR3 contains 14 residues. Per germline, CDR1 PRHDT and CDR2 FYEKMQ (reference sequence). V lost 1 base, J lost 4 bases, and 8 bases lay in between. CDR3 sequence: CASSLERLGNTIYF. CDR3 DNA: TGTGCCAGCAGCTTAGAGCGACTAGGAAACACCATATATTTT.

The chain uses TRBV7-9 and TRBJ2-1; the match to TRBD2 covers 14 bases. The germline V gene has CDR1 SEHNR and CDR2 FQNEAQ (reference sequence). The CDR3 spans 19 residues. The ends lost 5 bases at V and 12 bases at J; junction bases unmatched: 21. The CDR3 region is CASSLTTSGLAGGGYWQFF. CDR3 nucleotide sequence: TGTGCCAGCAGCCTAACCACTAGTGGACTAGCGGGAGGCGGGTATTGGCAGTTCTTC.

The J gene is TRBJ2-7, the V gene TRBV6-1; D gene unclear. This CDR3 is built from 15 residues. V lost 1 base to trimming and J lost 6 bases, with 16 bases between them. The germline V gene has CDR1 MNHNS and CDR2 SASEGT. The CDR3 sequence: CASSEDQIGSSEQYF. The DNA of the CDR3 is TGTGCCAGCAGTGAAGACCAGATAGGTAGCTCCGAGCAGTACTTC.

This chain connects TRBV24-1 to TRBJ2-3; 8 nucleotides agree with TRBD1. There are 18 residues in the CDR3. The junction had 12 bases not matched to a gene; V was cut back by 4 bases and J by 1 base. Germline assignment: CDR1 KGHDR and CDR2 SFDVKD. The CDR3: CATSDPGQGKGGTDTQYF. DNA of the CDR3: TGTGCCACCAGTGACCCCGGACAGGGTAAGGGTGGCACAGATACGCAGTATTTT.

J is TRBJ1-2 and V is TRBV7-9, with 8 bases lining up with TRBD1. The trim removed 5 bases at V and 7 bases at J, leaving 15 bases unmatched. Germline assignment: CDR1 SEHNR and CDR2 FQNEAQ (reference sequence). The CDR3 length is 16 residues. This chain's CDR3 is CASSHPYTDREGGYTF. The CDR3 DNA sequence: TGTGCCAGCAGCCATCCCTATACGGACAGGGAGGGTGGCTACACCTTC.

In its sample, this clone was seen once. The chain uses TRBV6-1 and TRBJ1-2; D remains unclear. Between the trimmed V and J ends, which lost 3 bases and 8 bases, there was a span of 13 bases. Germline V lookup: CDR1 MNHNS, CDR2 SASEGT. CDR3 length equals 13 residues. CDR3 loop: CASSDWESEGYTF. The CDR3 region has the DNA TGTGCCAGCAGTGATTGGGAGTCCGAAGGCTACACCTTC.

There are a few counts of this clone. The chain is built from TRBV7-9 and TRBJ1-5; TRBD1 is a possible D gene (6 bases). Per germline, CDR1 SEHNR and CDR2 FQNEAQ (reference sequence). The V and J ends lost 5 bases and 6 bases respectively, with 20 bases between them. This CDR3 comprises 16 residues. CDR3 region: CASSHQTGFVVQPQHF. CDR3 DNA sequence: TGTGCCAGCAGCCACCAAACAGGGTTTGTAGTTCAGCCCCAGCATTTT.

The chain recombines TRBV7-6 with TRBJ2-3; D remains ambiguous. The CDR3 runs to 14 residues. Germline V gene sequence: CDR1 SGHVS, CDR2 FNYEAQ. V was trimmed by 1 base and J by 3 bases, leaving 8 bases between them. The CDR3 here is CASSLGSSTDTQYF. In nucleotides, the CDR3 is TGTGCCAGCAGCTTAGGGAGTAGTACAGATACGCAGTATTTT.

The CDR3 nucleotides are TGTGCCAGCAGCCGGAACAGGGGATCCTCCTACCCTAATTCACCCCTCCACTTT. The encoded protein is CASSRNRGSSYPNSPLHF. This rearrangement joins TRBV7-6 to TRBJ1-6; the match to TRBD1 covers 7 bases. The CDR3 has 18 residues. V trimming: 5 bases; J trimming: 6 bases; junction bases outside the gene matches: 16. Per the germline V gene, CDR1 is SGHVS and CDR2 is FNYEAQ.

The chain combines TRBV21-1 with TRBJ2-3; the table calls TRBD2, which could not be checked here. TRBV21-1 is an annotated pseudogene. The CDR3 covers 17 residues. For the CDR3, the DNA is TGTGCCAGCAGCAAGCGGGAGGGACACACACACACAGATACGCAGTATTTT. The encoded protein is CASSKREGHTHTDTQYF.

This rearrangement joins TRBV5-4 to TRBJ2-7; D perhaps matches TRBD2 (5 bases). Trimming removed 4 bases at V and 3 bases at J, with 17 bases between. CDR3 length: 15 amino acids. Germline V gives CDR1 SGHNT, CDR2 YYREEE (reference sequence). The chain's CDR3 is CASSPSTSGDYEQYF. In DNA, the CDR3 is TGTGCCAGCAGCCCCTCGACGTCCGGGGACTACGAGCAGTACTTC.